Listed below are T cell receptor beta chains from one sample, sequenced in a study of shared clonotypes between healthy human individuals. The repertoire was sequenced with immunoSEQ multiplex PCR; TCRdb's copy has only in-frame clones and lacks some. The sample lists about 2 million clones, 85% to 95% seen once, with more than 0.1% in the top ten. The specimen was naive CD4+ T cells sorted from blood. These receptor sequences come from a man aged 18 to 29 in good health. The CDR3 runs from the conserved cysteine through the conserved F or W. A D gene is named only where the DNA matches it firmly. Clone size appears in some rows only: once, few, many, or a class for an expanded clone.

>NA|TRBJ2-7|NA|TRBV15
TGTGCCACCAGCAGAGATCGTGGGAGTCCCTACGAGCAGTACTTC
CATSRDRGSPYEQYF
>TRBD2|TRBJ2-7|NA|TRBV23-1
TGCGCCAGCAGTCAACGGACTAGCGGGAGGGCACAGTACGAGCAGTACTTC
CASSQRTSGRAQYEQYF
>NA|TRBJ1-2|NA|TRBV30
TGTGCCTGGAGTGTGAGTGAAAACTATGGCTACACCTTC
CAWSVSENYGYTF
>NA|TRBJ2-7|few|TRBV10-3
TGTGCCATCCGCGGGGACGGCTACGAGCAGTACTTC
CAIRGDGYEQYF
>TRBD1|TRBJ1-2|NA|TRBV5-6
TGTGCCAGCAGTTTCGGACAGGGCGTTGAGGGCTACACCTTC
CASSFGQGVEGYTF
>NA|TRBJ1-2|NA|TRBV28
TGTGCCAGCAGTTATAGTGAATATGGCTACACCTTC
CASSYSEYGYTF
>TRBD2|TRBJ2-1|NA|TRBV7-3
TGTGCCAGCAGCTTGGAAGCGGGGGTTACCTACAATGAGCAGTTCTTC
CASSLEAGVTYNEQFF
>TRBD1|TRBJ2-7|NA|TRBV19
TGTGCCAGTAGTACTGACAGGGCTCTCGAGCAGTACTTC
CASSTDRALEQYF
>NA|TRBJ2-1|NA|TRBV7-7
TGTGCTAGCAGCGCGGCCGGGACACCCTTGGATGAGCAGTTCTTC
CASSAAGTPLDEQFF
>NA|TRBJ1-1|NA|TRBV6-5
TGTGCCAGCAACCAGGGCGGTCTGAACACTGAAGCTTTCTTT
CASNQGGLNTEAFF
>NA|TRBJ2-3|NA|TRBV6-5
TGTGCCAGCAGTCCCAACAGGATAACGCAGTATTTT
CASSPNRITQYF
>TRBD2|TRBJ2-7|NA|TRBV9
TGTGCCAGCAGCTTATCCGGGACTAGCGACTACGAGCAGTACTTC
CASSLSGTSDYEQYF
>TRBD1|TRBJ2-1|NA|TRBV27
TGTGCCAGCAGTTTATCCCCCCGGACAGGGAACGAGCAGTTCTTC
CASSLSPRTGNEQFF
>TRBD1|TRBJ1-1|few|TRBV19
TGTGCCAGTAGTCTGGGGACAGGGGGCACTGAAGCTTTCTTT
CASSLGTGGTEAFF
>NA|TRBJ2-1|NA|TRBV7-9
TGTGCCAGCAGCAAAGGACAGCTTGATAATGAGCAGTTCTTC
CASSKGQLDNEQFF
>TRBD1|TRBJ1-6|NA|TRBV7-2
TGTGCCAGCAGCCCCACCGGGACAGTTAATTCACCCCTCCACTTT
CASSPTGTVNSPLHF
>NA|TRBJ2-2|NA|TRBV2
TGTGCCAGCACTGTGACAGGCTGGAACACCGGGGAGCTGTTTTTT
CASTVTGWNTGELFF
>NA|TRBJ1-4|NA|TRBV7-2
TGTGCCAGCAGCTTCCCGGGGGGGCGGGAAAAACTGTTTTTT
CASSFPGGREKLFF
>NA|TRBJ2-1|NA|TRBV28
TGTGCCAGCAGGGGGGGTGGCTACAATGAGCAGTTCTTC
CASRGGGYNEQFF
>NA|TRBJ2-7|NA|TRBV15
TGTGCCACCAGCAGAGATCTTGGGGGAAACGACGAGCAGTACTTC
CATSRDLGGNDEQYF
>TRBD2|TRBJ2-1|NA|TRBV7-8
TGTGCCAGCAACCTAGTTCCGGGACTAGCGGGGTTAGATGAGCAGTTCTTC
CASNLVPGLAGLDEQFF
>TRBD2|TRBJ2-5|NA|TRBV5-1
TGCGCCAGCAGCTTGTACTCGGGAGGGCCTGAGACCCAGTACTTC
CASSLYSGGPETQYF
>TRBD2|TRBJ2-5|NA|TRBV7-7
TGTGCTAGCAGCTTAGAGGTAGCGGGGGGGCCTGGGAGAGAGACCCAGTACTTC
CASSLEVAGGPGRETQYF
>TRBD1|TRBJ2-3|NA|TRBV10-1
TGCGCCAGCAGTCCAGGGGGCCCGGACACAGATACGCAGTATTTT
CASSPGGPDTDTQYF
>NA|TRBJ2-1|NA|TRBV7-9
TGTGCCAGCAGCCCCATGGGGAGCGGAACCTACAATGAGCAGTTCTTC
CASSPMGSGTYNEQFF